Each of the 11 T cell receptor beta chains below was sequenced from the same sample in a study of CD8+CD57+ T cells in acquired aplastic anemia. It was genomic DNA that served as the template for profiling TCR beta VDJ and CDR3. Each CDR3 protein is one row after TCRdb ran MiXCR on the reads. The profile shows 200,000 to 250,000 distinct CDR3 sequences, approximately 51% of them singletons. Patients included in sequencing had previously demonstrated CD8+CD57+ cell expansion by flow cytometry. The sample consisted of sorted CD4+, CD8+, or CD8+CD57+ T cells (not recorded which) from PBMCs. These receptors were obtained from a human donor with aplastic anemia.

The CDR3 reads CASSVTGQSDGPVSFSTF. In DNA form, the CDR3 reads TGTGCCAGCAGCGTGACAGGGCAGTCGGACGGACCTGTAAGCTTCTCCACCTTC. V gene TRBV9 combines with J gene TRBJ1-2, with 7 bases fitting TRBD1. The CDR3 consists of 18 residues. Trimming removed 2 bases from V and 13 bases from J; junction bases left unmatched: 26. Per germline, CDR1 SGDLS and CDR2 YYNGEE.

V usage is TRBV3-1 and J usage is TRBJ1-3; D is uncertain. V dropped 1 base and J dropped 0 bases, with 4 bases sitting between them. CDR1 and CDR2 (germline): LGHDT, YNNKEL (reference sequence). This CDR3 is built from 14 residues. CDR3 region: CASSQGTSGNTIYF. CDR3 DNA: TGTGCCAGCAGCCAAGGGACCTCTGGAAACACCATATATTTT.

This chain joins TRBV14 and TRBJ1-2; D ambiguous. This CDR3 region has 14 residues. Looked up from germline, CDR1 is SGHDN and CDR2 is FVKESK. V dropped 3 bases and J dropped 5 bases, with 13 bases sitting between them. DNA of the CDR3: TGTGCCAGCAGCCAGAGCAGACCCACGTATGGCTACACCTTC. Protein sequence: CASSQSRPTYGYTF.

As concerns this clonotype: This is likely a read error, given that the CDR3 carries no conserved phenylalanine or tryptophan at its end. The CDR3 reads CASSEQDLYGYTL. CDR3 nucleotides: TGTGCCAGCAGTGAACAGGATCTCTACGGCTACACCCTC. The V and J genes are TRBV2 and TRBJ1-2; D ambiguous. The V end was cut by 2 bases, the J end by 8 bases, with 12 bases between. Germline CDR1 SNHLY, CDR2 FYNNEI. This CDR3 contains 13 residues.

This chain links TRBV5-1 with TRBJ2-7; 11 bases map to TRBD1. CDR1 and CDR2 (germline): SGHRS, YFSETQ. The CDR3 totals 15 residues. Losses at the gene ends were 2 bases for V and 7 bases for J; bases not matched to a gene: 8. The CDR3 is CASSLRTGGSYEQYF. Written as DNA, the CDR3 is TGCGCCAGCAGCTTACGGACAGGGGGCTCGTATGAGCAGTACTTC.

Remarks on this clonotype: The missing conserved phenylalanine or tryptophan at the end of this CDR3 makes a read error likely. The chain uses TRBV7-2 and TRBJ1-1, with D tentatively TRBD1 (6 bases). CDR3 length: 13 residues. With 2 bases removed from V and 5 bases from J, the gap between germline ends came to 9 bases. Germline V lookup: CDR1 SGHTA, CDR2 FQGNSA. CDR3 DNA sequence: TGTGCCAGCAGCTTACGGCAGGGGACTGAAGCTTTCCTT. It translates to CASSLRQGTEAFL.

The V call is TRBV5-1, the J call TRBJ1-4, with D maybe TRBD1 (5 bases). Deletions cut 0 bases from V and 4 bases from J, with 13 bases between. Per germline, CDR1 SGHRS and CDR2 YFSETQ. The CDR3 is 16 residues long. CDR3 sequence (DNA): TGCGCCAGCAGCTTGGAACCCGGGACGGGTAATGAAAAACTGTTTTTT. Amino acid sequence: CASSLEPGTGNEKLFF.

The sample holds many counts of this clonotype. V is TRBV2 and J is TRBJ2-1, with unresolved D. V dropped 6 bases and J dropped 4 bases, with 13 bases sitting between them. This CDR3 region has 14 residues. Germline CDR1 SNHLY, CDR2 FYNNEI. The CDR3, as DNA: TGTGCCAGCAGCCTTAAAAGGAGTTACAATGAGCAGTTCTTC. Its protein is CASSLKRSYNEQFF. Combining the CDR3 with reference TRBV2 and TRBJ2-1 gives the whole variable domain EPEVTQTPSHQVTQMGQEVILRCVPISNHLYFYWYRQILGQKVEFLVSFYNNEISEKSEIFDDQFSVERPDGSNFTLKIRSTKLEDSAMYFCASSLKRSYNEQFFGPGTRLTVL.

Within the sample, this clonotype is medium-sized. The J gene is TRBJ1-2, the V gene TRBV7-9; unclear D gene. CDR3 length equals 13 residues. Deletions cut 6 bases from V and 4 bases from J, with 12 bases between. Germline loops: CDR1 SEHNR, CDR2 FQNEAQ (reference sequence). DNA for the CDR3: TGTGCCAGCAGTCAAGGACTGTTCTATGGCTACACCTTC. Protein: CASSQGLFYGYTF.

This clonotype turned up a few times. This may arise from a read error, as a much more abundant clone is one base away. The chain joins TRBV6-1 to TRBJ1-6; D gene uncertain. This CDR3 has 11 residues. Germline CDR1 reads MNHNS; CDR2 reads SASEGT. The CDR3 sequence: CASGENSPLHF. Written as DNA, the CDR3 is TGTGCCAGCGGTGAGAATTCACCCCTCCACTTT.

This chain links TRBV19 with TRBJ1-2, with D unresolved. V lost 2 bases and J lost 8, with 12 bases in between. The CDR3 runs 13 residues. Germline V gene data show CDR1 as LNHDA and CDR2 as SQIVND (reference sequence). CDR3 residues: CASSILEGGGYTF. For the CDR3, the DNA is TGTGCCAGTAGTATATTGGAGGGAGGAGGCTACACCTTC.